Reported below is one TCR beta chain. It lacks a known antigen. No much larger clone is present one base from it, and per-base qualities are unavailable. This entry comes from a study of PD-1 blockade in classical Hodgkin lymphoma (dated by TCRdb to the early 2020s). General notes on the study: Nivolumab dosing was 3 mg/kg intravenously every 2 weeks, continuing until either disease progression or unacceptable toxicity. The study used TCR beta sequencing and CyTOF to define a peripheral blood immune signature of response to PD-1 blockade in classical Hodgkin lymphoma.

The sample's time point label, in plain terms: cycle 2 day 1 (C2D1) of nivolumab. Every trial patient had relapsed after autologous stem cell transplantation, and cohorts A, B and C differed in prior brentuximab vedotin exposure. A total of fewer than 70 patients with relapsed/refractory classical Hodgkin lymphoma made up the trial cohort, and each patient's best overall response was complete response, partial response or progressive disease. Trial patients were treated with single-agent nivolumab in the multi-cohort phase II CheckMate 205 trial. An independent review committee assessed best overall response using the 2007 International Working Group response criteria. Trial PBMCs were collected immediately before nivolumab initiation (C1D1) and during therapy at cycle 2 day 1 and cycle 4 day 1. Peripheral blood was collected in 8 mL Vacutainer Cell Preparation Tubes, from which PBMCs were isolated by centrifugation and then cryopreserved.

The Qiagen DNeasy kit was used to extract genomic DNA both from unsorted PBMCs and from the negatively selected CD4+ and CD8+ fractions. TCR beta CDR3 regions were subjected to amplification by immunoSEQ multiplex PCR with primers that anneal to V and J segments. Amplification bias was minimized using a synthetic immune receptor repertoire, and residual bias was removed computationally after sequencing. On the authors' methods: Custom Python scripts were used to quantify repertoire diversity as the Shannon entropy index. Unsorted, CD4+ and CD8+ repertoires were examined separately, except in combined analyses, for which CD4+ and CD8+ sequences were merged in silico. Clonal expansion was defined as at least a 2-fold frequency increase after treatment relative to C1D1, with a pseudocount of 0.5 for undetected baseline clones. Singleton clones were defined as clones with 0 or 1 copy at C1D1, and non-singleton clones were defined as clones with 2 or more copies. By matching protein sequences in sorted samples from the same patient, clones expanded in unsorted samples were annotated as CD4+, CD8+ or unknown. Wilcoxon tests on paired samples were used to test changes in diversity from C1D1 to C4D1. This is the immuneACCESS table as TCRdb keeps it, with only in-frame sequences that have V and J called. A part of the clones is gone; compared with another copy, unresolved V genes explain less than half, and the rest is unexplained. The V and J calls and clone size are taken from that table; D and trimming were inferred from the DNA. Counted in this sample were approximately 52,000 clones; 73% of them appeared once. Over 13% of the sample belongs to the ten largest clones.

What the study reported, not specific to this receptor: Baseline TCR diversity was reported to be lower in newly diagnosed patients than in healthy donors, and even lower in relapsed/refractory patients. Only a single clinical trial cohort was studied, and what caused the repertoire differences, possibly disease activity or prior therapy, remained undefined. Patients starting nivolumab less than 1 year after ASCT had lower diversity and were excluded from later analyses to avoid confounding by immune reconstitution. CD4+ but not CD8+ TCR diversity rose significantly by C4D1 (p=0.0027 vs p=0.16), most apparent in complete responders (p=0.02). Baseline diversity similar to that of newly diagnosed patients was observed in trial patients achieving complete response, whereas significantly lower diversity was observed in partial responders and progressors.

CDR1 is given as SNHLY and CDR2 as FYNNEI, both from the germline V gene. From the cysteine up to the phenylalanine, the CDR3 has a length of 12 residues. The retained sequence is limited to the CDR3, 36 bases, with the frame set at the first base. V loses 9 bases of germline sequence and J loses 2 bases, and the interval between the two ends is 11 bases. The chain links TRBV2 with TRBJ2-7; the D region possibly corresponds to TRBD1 (6 bases align). The material was peripheral blood mononuclear cells (PBMCs), obtained before the second cycle of nivolumab. This sequence originates from a human donor with classical Hodgkin lymphoma. The DNA reads TGTGCCAGTAGGGACACCACCTACGAGCAGTACTTC. Protein translation: CASRDTTYEQYF.